The present entry profiles one T cell receptor (beta chain) with its context. Its antigen is not identified. Deletions cut 3 bases from V and 0 bases from J, with 9 bases between. This CDR3 has 15 residues. Germline lookup yields CDR1 LNHDA and CDR2 SQIVND (reference sequence). Profiling relied on immunoSEQ multiplex PCR, and the TCRdb table lists in-frame clones only, not all of them. The data show some 80,000 clones, about 82% seen once. The data stem from a study of OX40 agonist ivuxolimab in advanced cancers. Overall study: Those treated in dose escalation had hepatocellular carcinoma, melanoma, renal cell cancer or head and neck cancer. Study-level points and caveats: More expanded clones were seen, on average, in CD8+ T cells than in CD4+. Both blood CD4+ and CD8+ T cells showed clonal growth by week 6 at 0.1 to 3.0 mg/kg.

This chain uses TRBV19 with TRBJ1-5; the D is unclear. The clonotype was recovered from an adult with an advanced solid tumor such as melanoma, head and neck, liver or kidney cancer. This specimen consisted of CD4+ or CD8+ T cells sorted from blood, obtained in a trial of the OX40 agonist ivuxolimab. This CDR3 reads CASSINSYSNQPQHF. In DNA form, the CDR3 reads TGTGCCAGTAGTATTAACAGCTATAGCAATCAGCCCCAGCATTTT.